This section outlines one TCR beta chain sequence together with its context. Its specificity is unknown. Per germline, CDR1 DFQATT and CDR2 SNEGSKA (reference sequence). CDR3 length: 18 residues. Trimming took 0 bases from V and 0 from J, leaving 17 bases between them. The sample is drawn from a study of post-analysis software for immune sequencing data. Across the whole study: Courses of disease covered relapsing-remitting, secondary progressive and progressive-relapsing multiple sclerosis.

Whole-study results and caveats: With F measure, samples from one preparation batch clustered together strongly. Patients used roughly five TRBV segments, including TRBV5-6, TRBV5-1 and TRBV20-1, more often than controls. Multiple sclerosis patients had significantly lower normalized Chao1 diversity than controls.

Unique molecular identifiers were built into the TCR beta cDNA libraries. There were about 1 to 10 million T cells, and some 500,000 cDNA molecules came from them. MiXCR was run by TCRdb on the PCR reads, yielding one entry per CDR3 protein. The sample has hundreds of thousands of distinct CDR3 sequences; roughly 50% are singletons. The TCR originated in a girl aged 5-17 years with multiple sclerosis. This rearrangement joins TRBV20-1 to TRBJ1-4, with D possibly matching TRBD1 (5 bases). Input material: blood. The CDR3 spells CSARDNSEGWATNEKLFF. Written as DNA, the CDR3 is TGCAGTGCTAGAGATAATAGCGAGGGGTGGGCAACTAATGAAAAACTGTTTTTT.